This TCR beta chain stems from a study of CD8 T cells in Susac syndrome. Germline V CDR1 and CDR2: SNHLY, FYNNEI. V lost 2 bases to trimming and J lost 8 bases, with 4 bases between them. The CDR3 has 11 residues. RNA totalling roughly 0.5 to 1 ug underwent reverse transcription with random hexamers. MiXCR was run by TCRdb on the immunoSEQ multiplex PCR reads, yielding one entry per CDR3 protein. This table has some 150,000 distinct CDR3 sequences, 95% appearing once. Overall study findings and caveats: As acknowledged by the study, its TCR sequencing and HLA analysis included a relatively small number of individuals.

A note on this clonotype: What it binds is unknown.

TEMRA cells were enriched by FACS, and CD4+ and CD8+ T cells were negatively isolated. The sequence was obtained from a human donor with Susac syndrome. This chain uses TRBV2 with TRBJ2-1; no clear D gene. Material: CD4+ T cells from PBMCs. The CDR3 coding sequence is TGTGCCAGCAGTGAATTGGATGAGCAGTTCTTC. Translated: CASSELDEQFF.